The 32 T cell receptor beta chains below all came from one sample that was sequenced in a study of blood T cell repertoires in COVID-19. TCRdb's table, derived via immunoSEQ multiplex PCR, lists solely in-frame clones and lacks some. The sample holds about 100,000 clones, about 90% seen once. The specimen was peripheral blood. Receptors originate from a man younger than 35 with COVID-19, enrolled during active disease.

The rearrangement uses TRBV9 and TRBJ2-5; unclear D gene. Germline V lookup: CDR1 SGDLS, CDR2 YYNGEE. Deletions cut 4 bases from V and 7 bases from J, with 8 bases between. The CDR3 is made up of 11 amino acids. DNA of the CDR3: TGTGCCAGCAGCTCGCGTGGGACCCAGTACTTC. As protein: CASSSRGTQYF. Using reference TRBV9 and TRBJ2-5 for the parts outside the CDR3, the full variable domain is DSGVTQTPKHLITATGQRVTLRCSPRSGDLSVYWYQQSLDQGLQFLIQYYNGEERAKGNILERFSAQQFPDLHSELNLSSLELGDSALYFCASSSRGTQYFGPGTRLLVL.

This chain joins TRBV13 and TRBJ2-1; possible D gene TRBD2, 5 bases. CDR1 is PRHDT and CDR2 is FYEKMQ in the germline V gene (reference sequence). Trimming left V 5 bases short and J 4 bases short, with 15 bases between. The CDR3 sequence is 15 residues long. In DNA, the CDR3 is TGTGCCAGCAGCCCCGGACTCTTTTCTTACAATGAGCAGTTCTTC. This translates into CASSPGLFSYNEQFF.

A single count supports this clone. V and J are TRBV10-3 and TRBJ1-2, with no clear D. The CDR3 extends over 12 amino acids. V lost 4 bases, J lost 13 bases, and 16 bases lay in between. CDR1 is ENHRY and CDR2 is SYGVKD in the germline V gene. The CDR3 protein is CAISGEQASSTF. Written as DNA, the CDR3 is TGTGCCATCAGTGGGGAGCAGGCCTCTTCCACCTTC.

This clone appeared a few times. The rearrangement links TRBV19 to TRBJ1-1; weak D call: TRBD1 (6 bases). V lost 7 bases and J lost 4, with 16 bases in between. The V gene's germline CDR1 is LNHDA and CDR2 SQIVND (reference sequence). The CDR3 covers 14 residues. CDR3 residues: CASIGRGAGTEAFF. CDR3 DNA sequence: TGTGCCAGTATAGGTCGGGGGGCCGGCACTGAAGCTTTCTTT.

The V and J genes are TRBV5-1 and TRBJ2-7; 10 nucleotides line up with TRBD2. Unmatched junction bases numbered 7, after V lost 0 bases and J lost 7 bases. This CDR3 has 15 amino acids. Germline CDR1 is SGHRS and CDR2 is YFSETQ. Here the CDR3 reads CASSLGSSGSGEQYF. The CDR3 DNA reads TGCGCCAGCAGCTTGGGATCTAGCGGGAGCGGTGAGCAGTACTTC. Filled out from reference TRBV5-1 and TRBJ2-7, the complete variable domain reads KAGVTQTPRYLIKTRGQQVTLSCSPISGHRSVSWYQQTPGQGLQFLFEYFSETQRNKGNFPGRFSGRQFSNSRSEMNVSTLELGDSALYLCASSLGSSGSGEQYFGPGTRLTVT.

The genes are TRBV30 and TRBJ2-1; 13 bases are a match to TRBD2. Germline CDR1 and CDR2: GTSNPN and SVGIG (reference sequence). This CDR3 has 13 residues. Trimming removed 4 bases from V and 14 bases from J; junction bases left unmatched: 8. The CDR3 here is CAWTSTSGRKKFF. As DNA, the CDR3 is TGTGCCTGGACCTCGACTAGCGGGAGGAAAAAGTTCTTC. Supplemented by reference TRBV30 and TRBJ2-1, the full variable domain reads SQTIHQWPATLVQPVGSPLSLECTVEGTSNPNLYWYRQAAGRGLQLLFYSVGIGQISSEVPQNLSASRPQDRQFILSSKKLLLSDSGFYLCAWTSTSGRKKFFGPGTRLTVL.

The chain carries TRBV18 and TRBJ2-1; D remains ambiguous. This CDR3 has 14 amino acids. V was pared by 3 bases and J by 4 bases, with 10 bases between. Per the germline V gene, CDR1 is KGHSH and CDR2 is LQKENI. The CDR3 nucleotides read TGTGCCAGCTCACCTTCTTACTCGTACAATGAGCAGTTCTTC. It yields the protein CASSPSYSYNEQFF.

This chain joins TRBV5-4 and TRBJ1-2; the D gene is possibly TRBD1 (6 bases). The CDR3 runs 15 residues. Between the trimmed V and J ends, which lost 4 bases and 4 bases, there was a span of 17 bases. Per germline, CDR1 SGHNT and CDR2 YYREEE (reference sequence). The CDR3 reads CASSVDRPRGYGYTF. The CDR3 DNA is TGTGCCAGCAGCGTAGACAGGCCTCGAGGCTATGGCTACACCTTC.

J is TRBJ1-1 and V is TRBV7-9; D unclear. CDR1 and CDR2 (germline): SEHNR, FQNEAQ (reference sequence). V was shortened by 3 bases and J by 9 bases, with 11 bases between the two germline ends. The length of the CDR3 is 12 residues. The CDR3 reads CASSFLGRKAFF. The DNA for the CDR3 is TGTGCCAGCAGCTTTTTGGGGAGAAAAGCTTTCTTT. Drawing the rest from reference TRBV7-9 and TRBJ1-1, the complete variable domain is DTGVSQNPRHKITKRGQNVTFRCDPISEHNRLYWYRQTLGQGPEFLTYFQNEAQLEKSRLLSDRFSAERPKGSFSTLEIQRTEQGDSAMYLCASSFLGRKAFFGQGTRLTVV.

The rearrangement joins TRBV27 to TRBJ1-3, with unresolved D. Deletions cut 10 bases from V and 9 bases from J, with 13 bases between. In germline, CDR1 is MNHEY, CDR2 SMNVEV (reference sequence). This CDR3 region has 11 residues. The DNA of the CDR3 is TGTGCCACCCGCAGTGAGGGCACCATATATTTT. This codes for CATRSEGTIYF.

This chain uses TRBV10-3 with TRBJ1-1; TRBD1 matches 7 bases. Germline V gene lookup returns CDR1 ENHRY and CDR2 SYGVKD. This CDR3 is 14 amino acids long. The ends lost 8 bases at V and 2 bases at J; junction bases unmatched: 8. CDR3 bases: TGTGCCATCTCTATGGGACAGATAAACACTGAAGCTTTCTTT. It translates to CAISMGQINTEAFF.

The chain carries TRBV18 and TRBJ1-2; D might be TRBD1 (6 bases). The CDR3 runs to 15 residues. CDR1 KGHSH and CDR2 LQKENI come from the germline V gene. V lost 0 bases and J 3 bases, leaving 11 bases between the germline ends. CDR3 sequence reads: CASSPPGRGYYGYTF. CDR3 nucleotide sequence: TGTGCCAGCTCACCACCCGGTAGGGGGTACTATGGCTACACCTTC.

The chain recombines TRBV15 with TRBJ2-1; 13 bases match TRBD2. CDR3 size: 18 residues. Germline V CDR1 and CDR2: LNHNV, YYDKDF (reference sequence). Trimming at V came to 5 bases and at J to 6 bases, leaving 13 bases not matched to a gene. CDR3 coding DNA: TGTGCCACCAGCGATAAAGGCGAAGGACTAGCGGGAGCCAATGAGCAGTTCTTC. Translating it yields CATSDKGEGLAGANEQFF.

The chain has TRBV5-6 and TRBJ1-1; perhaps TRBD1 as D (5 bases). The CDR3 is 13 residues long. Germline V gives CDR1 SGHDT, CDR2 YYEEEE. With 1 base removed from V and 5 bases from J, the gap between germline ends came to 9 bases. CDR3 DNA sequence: TGTGCCAGCAGCTTGAACGGGGGGACTGAAGCTTTCTTT. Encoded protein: CASSLNGGTEAFF.

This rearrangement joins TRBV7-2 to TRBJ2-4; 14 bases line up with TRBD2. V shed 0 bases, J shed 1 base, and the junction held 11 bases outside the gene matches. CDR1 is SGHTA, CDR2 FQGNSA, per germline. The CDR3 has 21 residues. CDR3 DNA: TGTGCCAGCAGCTTAGCTTACCCCGGGACTAGCGGGAGTGGGGCCAAAAACATTCAGTACTTC. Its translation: CASSLAYPGTSGSGAKNIQYF.

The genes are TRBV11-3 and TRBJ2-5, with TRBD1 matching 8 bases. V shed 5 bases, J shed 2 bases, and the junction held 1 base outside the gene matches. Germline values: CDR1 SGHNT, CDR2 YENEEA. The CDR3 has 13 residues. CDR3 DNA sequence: TGTGCCAGCAGCCGGACAGGGCAAGAGACCCAGTACTTC. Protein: CASSRTGQETQYF.

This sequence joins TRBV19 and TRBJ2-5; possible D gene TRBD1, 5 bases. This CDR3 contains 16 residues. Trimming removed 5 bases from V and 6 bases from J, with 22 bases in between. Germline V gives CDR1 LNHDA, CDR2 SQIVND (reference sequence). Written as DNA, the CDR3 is TGTGCCAGTAGTGCATATCATCAGGGCCTTCTGCAGACCCAGTACTTC. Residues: CASSAYHQGLLQTQYF.

CDR3 DNA: TGTGCCATCAGTGAGTCCGGGACAGGGGGCTGGGAGACCCAGTACTTC. This gives the protein CAISESGTGGWETQYF. This sequence joins TRBV10-3 and TRBJ2-5; 12 nucleotides match TRBD1. The germline V gene encodes CDR1 ENHRY and CDR2 SYGVKD. CDR3 size: 16 residues. Losses at the gene ends were 0 bases for V and 5 bases for J; bases not matched to a gene: 4.

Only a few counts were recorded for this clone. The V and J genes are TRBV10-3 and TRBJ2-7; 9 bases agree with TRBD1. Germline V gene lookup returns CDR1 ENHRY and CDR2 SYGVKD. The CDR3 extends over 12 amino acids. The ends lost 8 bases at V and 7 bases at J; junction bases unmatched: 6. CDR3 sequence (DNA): TGTGCCATCGGGACAGGGAGGGAGGAGCAGTACTTC. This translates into CAIGTGREEQYF.

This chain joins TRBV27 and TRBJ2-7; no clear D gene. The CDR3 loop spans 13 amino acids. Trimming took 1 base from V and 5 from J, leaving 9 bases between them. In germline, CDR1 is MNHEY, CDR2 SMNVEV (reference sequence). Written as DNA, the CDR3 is TGTGCCAGCAGTTTATTGGCGGTCCACGAGCAGTACTTC. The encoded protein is CASSLLAVHEQYF.

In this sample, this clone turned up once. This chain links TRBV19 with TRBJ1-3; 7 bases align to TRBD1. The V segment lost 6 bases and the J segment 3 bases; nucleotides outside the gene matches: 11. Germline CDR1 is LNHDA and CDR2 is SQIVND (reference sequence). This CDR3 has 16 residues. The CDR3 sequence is CASRAWGTARGNTIYF. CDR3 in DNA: TGTGCCAGTAGGGCGTGGGGGACAGCTCGTGGAAACACCATATATTTT. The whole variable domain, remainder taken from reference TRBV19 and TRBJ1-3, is DGGITQSPKYLFRKEGQNVTLSCEQNLNHDAMYWYRQDPGQGLRLIYYSQIVNDFQKGDIAEGYSVSREKKESFPLTVTSAQKNPTAFYLCASRAWGTARGNTIYFGEGSWLTVV.

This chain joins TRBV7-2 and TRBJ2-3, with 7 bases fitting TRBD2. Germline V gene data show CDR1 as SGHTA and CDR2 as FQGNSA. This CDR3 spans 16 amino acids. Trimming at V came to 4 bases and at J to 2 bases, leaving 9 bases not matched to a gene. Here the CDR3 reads CASSWLRSGTTDTQYF. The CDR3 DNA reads TGTGCCAGCAGCTGGTTGAGAAGCGGGACCACAGATACGCAGTATTTT.

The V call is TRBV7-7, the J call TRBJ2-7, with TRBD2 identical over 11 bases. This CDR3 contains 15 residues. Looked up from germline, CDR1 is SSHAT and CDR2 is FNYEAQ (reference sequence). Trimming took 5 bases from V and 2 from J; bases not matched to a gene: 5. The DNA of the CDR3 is TGTGCCAGCAGCCCTACTAGCGGGGGAACCTACGAGCAGTACTTC. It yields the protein CASSPTSGGTYEQYF. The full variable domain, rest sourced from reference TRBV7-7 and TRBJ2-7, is GAGVSQSPRYKVTKRGQDVTLRCDPISSHATLYWYQQALGQGPEFLTYFNYEAQPDKSGLPSDRFSAERPEGSISTLTIQRTEQRDSAMYRCASSPTSGGTYEQYFGPGTRLTVT.

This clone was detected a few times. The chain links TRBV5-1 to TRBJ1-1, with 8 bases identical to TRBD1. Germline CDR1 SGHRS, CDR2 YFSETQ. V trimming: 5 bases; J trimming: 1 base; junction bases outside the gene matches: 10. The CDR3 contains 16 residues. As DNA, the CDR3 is TGCGCCAGCAGACTGGACAGGGCCTCATGGAACACTGAAGCTTTCTTT. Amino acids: CASRLDRASWNTEAFF.

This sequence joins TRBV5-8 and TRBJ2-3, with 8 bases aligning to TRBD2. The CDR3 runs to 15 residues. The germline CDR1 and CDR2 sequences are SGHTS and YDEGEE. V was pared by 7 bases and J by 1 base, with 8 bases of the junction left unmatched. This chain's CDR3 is CASSPGLAGTDTQYF. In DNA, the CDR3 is TGTGCCAGCTCACCTGGACTAGCAGGCACAGATACGCAGTATTTT.

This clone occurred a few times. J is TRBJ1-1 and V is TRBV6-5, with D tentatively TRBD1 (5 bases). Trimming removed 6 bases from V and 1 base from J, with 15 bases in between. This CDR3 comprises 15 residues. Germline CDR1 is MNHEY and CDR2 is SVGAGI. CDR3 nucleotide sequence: TGTGCCAGCAGCAACGCGGGACGAACGAACACTGAAGCTTTCTTT. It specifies CASSNAGRTNTEAFF.

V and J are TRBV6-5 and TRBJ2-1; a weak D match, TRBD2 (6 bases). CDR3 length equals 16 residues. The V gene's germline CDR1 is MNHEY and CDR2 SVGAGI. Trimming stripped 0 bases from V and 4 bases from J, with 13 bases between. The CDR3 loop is CASSYSLAGLYNEQFF. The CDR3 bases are TGTGCCAGCAGTTACTCGCTTGCGGGGTTATACAATGAGCAGTTCTTC.

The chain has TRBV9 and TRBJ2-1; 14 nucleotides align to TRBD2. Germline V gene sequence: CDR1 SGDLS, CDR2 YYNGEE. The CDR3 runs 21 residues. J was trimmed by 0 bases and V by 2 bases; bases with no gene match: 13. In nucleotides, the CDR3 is TGTGCCAGCAGCGTCCGAGCAGGGACTAGCGGGAGTTTGAGCTCCTACAATGAGCAGTTCTTC. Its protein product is CASSVRAGTSGSLSSYNEQFF.

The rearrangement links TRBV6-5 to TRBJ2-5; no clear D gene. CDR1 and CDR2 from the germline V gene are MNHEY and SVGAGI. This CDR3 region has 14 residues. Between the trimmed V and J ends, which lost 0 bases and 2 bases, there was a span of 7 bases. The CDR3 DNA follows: TGTGCCAGCAGTTACTCGGCATCTCAAGAGACCCAGTACTTC. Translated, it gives CASSYSASQETQYF.

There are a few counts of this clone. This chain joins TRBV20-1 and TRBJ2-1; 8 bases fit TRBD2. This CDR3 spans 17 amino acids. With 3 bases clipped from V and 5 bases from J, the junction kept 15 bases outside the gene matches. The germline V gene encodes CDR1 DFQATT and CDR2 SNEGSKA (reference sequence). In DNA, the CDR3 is TGCAGTGCTAGTTCGGCCTGGGGGAGCGGGAGAAACAATGAGCAGTTCTTC. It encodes CSASSAWGSGRNNEQFF.

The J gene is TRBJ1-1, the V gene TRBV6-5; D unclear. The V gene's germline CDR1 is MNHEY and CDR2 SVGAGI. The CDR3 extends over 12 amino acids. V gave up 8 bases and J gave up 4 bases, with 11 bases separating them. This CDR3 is CASEASGTEAFF. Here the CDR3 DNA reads TGTGCCAGCGAGGCCTCGGGCACTGAAGCTTTCTTT.

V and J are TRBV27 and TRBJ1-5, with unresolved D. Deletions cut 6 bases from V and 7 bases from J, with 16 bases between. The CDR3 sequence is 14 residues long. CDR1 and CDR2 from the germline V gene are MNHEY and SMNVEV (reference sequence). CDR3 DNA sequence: TGTGCCAGCAGCTACTCAGGCTCGAGACAGCCCCAGCATTTT. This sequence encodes CASSYSGSRQPQHF.